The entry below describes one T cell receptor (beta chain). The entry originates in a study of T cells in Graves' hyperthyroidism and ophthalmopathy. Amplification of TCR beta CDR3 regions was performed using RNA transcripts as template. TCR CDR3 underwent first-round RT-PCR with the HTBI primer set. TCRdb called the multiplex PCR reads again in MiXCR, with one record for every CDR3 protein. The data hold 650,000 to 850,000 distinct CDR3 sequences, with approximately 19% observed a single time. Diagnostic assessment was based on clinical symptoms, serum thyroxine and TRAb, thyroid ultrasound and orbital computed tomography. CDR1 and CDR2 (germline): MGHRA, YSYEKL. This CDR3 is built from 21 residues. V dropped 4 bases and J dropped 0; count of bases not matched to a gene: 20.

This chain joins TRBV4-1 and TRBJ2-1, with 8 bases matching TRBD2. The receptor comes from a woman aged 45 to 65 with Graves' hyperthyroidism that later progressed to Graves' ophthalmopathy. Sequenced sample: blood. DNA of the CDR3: TGCGCCAGCAGCCCCTGGGGGGCTAGCGGGCAACGTTTTAGCTCCTACAATGAGCAGTTCTTC. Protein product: CASSPWGASGQRFSSYNEQFF.